One sample yielded the 9 T cell receptor beta chains listed below, sequenced in a study of T cells in Graves' hyperthyroidism and ophthalmopathy. Authors of the study amplified TCR beta CDR3 regions from RNA transcripts. A set of HTBI primers served as the primers for a first-round RT-PCR of the TCR CDR3. TCRdb re-called the multiplex PCR reads with MiXCR, one entry per CDR3 protein. The sample comprises about 720,000 distinct CDR3 sequences, around 20% of which are singletons, and around 17% rests with the top ten. The sequenced material came from blood. These receptor sequences come from a woman aged 45-65 years with Graves' hyperthyroidism that later progressed to Graves' ophthalmopathy.

This clonotype was detected many times. This chain connects TRBV12-3 or TRBV12-4 to TRBJ2-3; D remains unclear. Trimming cost V 3 bases and J 4 bases, with 11 bases left between them. The CDR3 runs 14 residues. The CDR3 reads CASSFRGVPDTQYF. The CDR3 nucleotides read TGTGCCAGCAGTTTTCGAGGAGTACCAGATACGCAGTATTTT.

Many counts were recorded for this clonotype. The chain recombines TRBV12-3 or TRBV12-4 with TRBJ1-2; no clear D gene. This CDR3 region has 16 residues. V was pared by 4 bases and J by 5 bases, with 20 bases between. The CDR3 here is CASSSSGGLAEYGYTF. Here the CDR3 DNA reads TGTGCCAGCAGTTCCTCCGGTGGACTCGCGGAGTATGGCTACACCTTC.

CDR3 loop: CSARDGGADTGELFF. CDR3 DNA: TGCAGTGCTAGAGATGGGGGGGCCGACACCGGGGAGCTGTTTTTT. The chain recombines TRBV20-1 with TRBJ2-2, with a tentative D call TRBD2 (7 bases). CDR3 length equals 15 residues. Germline V CDR1 and CDR2: DFQATT, SNEGSKA (reference sequence). Trimming left V 0 bases short and J 3 bases short, with 11 bases between.

With regard to this clonotype: This may be a read error: a much more frequent sequence differs by one nucleotide. The chain carries TRBV20-1 and TRBJ2-2; TRBD2 aligns across 7 bases. Germline V gene lookup returns CDR1 DFQATT and CDR2 SNEGSKA (reference sequence). This CDR3 is built from 16 residues. The chain's CDR3 is CSAREPGTINTGGLFF. In DNA, the CDR3 is TGCAGTGCTAGAGAGCCGGGGACTATTAACACCGGGGGGCTGTTTTTT.

Many counts were recorded for this clonotype. The CDR3 DNA follows: TGTGCCAGCAGCGCAGGGCCCACCTACGAGCAGTACTTC. Amino acid sequence: CASSAGPTYEQYF. The V call is TRBV11-2, the J call TRBJ2-7; perhaps TRBD1 as D (5 bases). The CDR3 is made up of 13 amino acids. Trimming cost V 5 bases and J 2 bases, with 10 bases left between them. Germline V gene lookup returns CDR1 SGHAT and CDR2 FQNNGV. Variable domain in full (rest from reference TRBV11-2 and TRBJ2-7): EAGVAQSPRYKIIEKRQSVAFWCNPISGHATLYWYQQILGQGPKLLIQFQNNGVVDDSQLPKDRFSAERLKGVDSTLKIQPAKLEDSAVYLCASSAGPTYEQYFGPGTRLTVT.

This clonotype was seen repeatedly, ten times or more. The rearrangement joins TRBV6-1 to TRBJ2-1; tentatively, D is TRBD2 (6 bases). The CDR3 is 14 residues long. Per germline, CDR1 MNHNS and CDR2 SASEGT. The V gene lost 4 bases and the J gene lost 7 bases, with 14 bases spanning the gap. This chain's CDR3 is CASSASGLMNEQFF. CDR3 DNA: TGTGCCAGCAGTGCCTCGGGACTGATGAATGAGCAGTTCTTC.

This clonotype was seen repeatedly, ten times or more. The rearrangement uses TRBV12-5 and TRBJ1-1, with unresolved D. V was pared by 2 bases and J by 0 bases, with 4 bases between. This CDR3 is 13 amino acids long. Germline V CDR1 and CDR2: LGHNT, FRNRAP. CDR3 loop: CASGLKMNTEAFF. Here the CDR3 DNA reads TGTGCTAGTGGTTTGAAGATGAACACTGAAGCTTTCTTT.

The gene calls are TRBV2 and TRBJ2-7; 8 nucleotides match TRBD2. J was trimmed by 0 bases and V by 7 bases; bases with no gene match: 14. The germline gives CDR1 SNHLY, CDR2 FYNNEI. The length of the CDR3 is 17 residues. The DNA of the CDR3 is TGTGCCAGCAATCGGCGGGGGGCAGCAGCGGCCTCCTACGAGCAGTACTTC. Amino acids: CASNRRGAAAASYEQYF.

This chain links TRBV12-3 or TRBV12-4 with TRBJ2-3; 10 bases are a match to TRBD1. J was trimmed by 3 bases and V by 5 bases; bases with no gene match: 5. The CDR3 contains 15 residues. The CDR3 coding sequence is TGTGCCAGCAGTCCTGGACAGGGGGTGACAGATACGCAGTATTTT. Translation gives CASSPGQGVTDTQYF.